Listed here is a single T cell receptor beta chain. Its antigen is not known. The data are from a study of radiation and T cells in renal cell carcinoma. Findings and caveats of the study: Pretreatment tumor biopsies were lacking, so baseline clonotypes are unknown. In blood, top tumor clones expanded by 2 weeks, shrinking by 4.

This CDR3 has 19 amino acids. Trimming took off 4 bases at V and 6 bases at J, with 28 bases between the two ends. CDR1 is SGHDN and CDR2 is FVKESK in the germline V gene. Profiling relied on immunoSEQ multiplex PCR, and the TCRdb table lists in-frame clones only, not all of them. Of 150,000 to 160,000 clones in the sample, approximately 90% were seen once. Time point: blood 2 weeks post-SBRT. The treatment: 15 Gy SBRT to primary tumor, nephrectomy 4 weeks later. Radiation-treated patients gave blood at baseline, week 2 and week 4. This renal cell carcinoma was of the clear cell type. This receptor was taken from a woman aged 45-65 years with renal cell carcinoma. The sequenced sample was blood, obtained from a patient whose treatment included radiotherapy and nephrectomy. The chain uses TRBV14 and TRBJ2-1; D could derive from TRBD1 or TRBD2 (5 bases each). The CDR3 DNA reads as TGTGCCAGCAGCCTCCAAGGGTCATTGGGGGTAAAAAACCTCAATGAGCAGTTCTTC. It specifies CASSLQGSLGVKNLNEQFF.